This TCR beta chain stems from a study of cytotoxic CD8 clonotypes in ibrutinib-treated CLL. Study context: Once patients had received a median roughly 11 months of treatment, range 6 to 36, response samples were obtained. Study-level findings and limits: Treatment left the uncommon public clonotypes either contracted or stable in frequency.

Sequencing was performed with immunoSEQ multiplex PCR; in TCRdb, only in-frame clones are kept and a portion is missing. The sample consists of some 200,000 clones, roughly three quarters of them appearing once. V lost 2 bases, J lost 3 bases, and 5 bases lay in between. The CDR3 is made up of 12 amino acids. The germline gives CDR1 KGHSH, CDR2 LQKENI. This clone was found once. As yet, its antigen is unknown. This TCR was recovered from a human donor with chronic lymphocytic leukemia. This specimen consisted of PBMCs, obtained after 12 months of ibrutinib treatment. V usage is TRBV18 and J usage is TRBJ2-7; D uncertain. CDR3 loop: CASSPGFYEQYF. For the CDR3, the DNA is TGTGCCAGCTCACCAGGATTCTACGAGCAGTACTTC.